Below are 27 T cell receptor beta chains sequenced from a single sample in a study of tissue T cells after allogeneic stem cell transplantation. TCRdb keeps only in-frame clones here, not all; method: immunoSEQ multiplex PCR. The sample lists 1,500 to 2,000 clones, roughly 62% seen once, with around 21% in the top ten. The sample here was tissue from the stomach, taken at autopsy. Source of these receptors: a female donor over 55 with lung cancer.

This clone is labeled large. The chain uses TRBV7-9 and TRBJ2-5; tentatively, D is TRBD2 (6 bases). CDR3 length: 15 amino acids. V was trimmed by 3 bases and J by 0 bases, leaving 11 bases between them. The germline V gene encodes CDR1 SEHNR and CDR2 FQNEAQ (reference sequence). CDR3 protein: CASSFGGSYQETQYF. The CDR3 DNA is TGTGCCAGCAGCTTCGGGGGATCGTACCAAGAGACCCAGTACTTC.

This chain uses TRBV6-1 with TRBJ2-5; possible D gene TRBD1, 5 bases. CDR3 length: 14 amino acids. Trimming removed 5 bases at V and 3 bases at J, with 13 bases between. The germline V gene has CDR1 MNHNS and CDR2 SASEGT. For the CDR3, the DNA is TGTGCCAGCAGTTCCCACGACAGAGAAGAGACCCAGTACTTC. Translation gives CASSSHDREETQYF.

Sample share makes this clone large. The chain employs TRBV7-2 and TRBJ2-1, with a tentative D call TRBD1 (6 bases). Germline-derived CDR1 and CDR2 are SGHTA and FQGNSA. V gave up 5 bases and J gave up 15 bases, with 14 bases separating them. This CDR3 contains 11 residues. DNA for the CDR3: TGTGCCAGCAGCGCGCACAGGGATCCGTTCTTC. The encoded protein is CASSAHRDPFF.

CDR3 residues: CASSLEYGSGGYSPLHF. The CDR3 nucleotides are TGTGCCAGCAGCTTAGAGTATGGCAGTGGGGGATATTCACCCCTCCACTTT. The J gene is TRBJ1-6, the V gene TRBV7-8, with D perhaps TRBD1 (5 bases). The germline CDR1 and CDR2 sequences are SGHVS and FQNEAQ. V was cut by 1 base and J by 8 bases, with 18 bases left in between. The CDR3 spans 17 residues.

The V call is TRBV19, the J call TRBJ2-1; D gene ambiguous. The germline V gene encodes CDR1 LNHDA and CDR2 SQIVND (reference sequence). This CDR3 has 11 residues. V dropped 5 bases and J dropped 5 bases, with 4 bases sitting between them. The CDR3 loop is CASSANNEQFF. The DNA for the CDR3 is TGTGCCAGTAGTGCGAACAATGAGCAGTTCTTC.

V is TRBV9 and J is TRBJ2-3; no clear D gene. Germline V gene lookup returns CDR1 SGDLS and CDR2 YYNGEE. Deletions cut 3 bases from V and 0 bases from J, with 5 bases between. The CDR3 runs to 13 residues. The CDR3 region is CASSGQSTDTQYF. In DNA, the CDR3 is TGTGCCAGCAGCGGACAAAGCACAGATACGCAGTATTTT.

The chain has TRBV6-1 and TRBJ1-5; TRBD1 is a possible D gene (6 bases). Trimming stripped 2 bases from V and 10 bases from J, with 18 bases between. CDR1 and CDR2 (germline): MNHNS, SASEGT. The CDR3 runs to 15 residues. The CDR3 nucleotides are TGTGCCAGCAGTGAATTGGCCGGGGGGCGTTCACCCCAGCATTTT. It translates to CASSELAGGRSPQHF.

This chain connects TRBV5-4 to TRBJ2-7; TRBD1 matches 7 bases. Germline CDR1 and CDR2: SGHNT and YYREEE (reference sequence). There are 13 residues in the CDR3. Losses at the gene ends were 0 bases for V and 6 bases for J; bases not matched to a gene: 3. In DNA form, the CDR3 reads TGTGCCAGCAGCTTGGGGGACAGCTTCGAGCAGTACTTC. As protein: CASSLGDSFEQYF.

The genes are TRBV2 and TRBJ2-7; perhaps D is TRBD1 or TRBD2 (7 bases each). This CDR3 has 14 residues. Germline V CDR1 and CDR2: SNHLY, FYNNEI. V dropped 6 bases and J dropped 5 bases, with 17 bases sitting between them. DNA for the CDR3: TGTGCCAGCAGGCAGGGGGGGTCCGTCAACGAGCAGTACTTC. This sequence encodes CASRQGGSVNEQYF.

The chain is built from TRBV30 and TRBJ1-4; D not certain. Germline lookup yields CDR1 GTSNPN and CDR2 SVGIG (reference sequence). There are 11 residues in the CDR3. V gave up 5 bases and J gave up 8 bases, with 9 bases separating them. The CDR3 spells CAWGVGEKLFF. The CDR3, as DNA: TGTGCCTGGGGCGTAGGGGAAAAACTGTTTTTT.

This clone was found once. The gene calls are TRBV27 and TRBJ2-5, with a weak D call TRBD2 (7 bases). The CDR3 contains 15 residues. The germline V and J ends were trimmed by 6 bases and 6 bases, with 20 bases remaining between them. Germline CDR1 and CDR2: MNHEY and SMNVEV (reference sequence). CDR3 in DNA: TGTGCCAGCAGAAGGGGGGGGCTGGGCGCAAAGACCCAGTACTTC. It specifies CASRRGGLGAKTQYF.

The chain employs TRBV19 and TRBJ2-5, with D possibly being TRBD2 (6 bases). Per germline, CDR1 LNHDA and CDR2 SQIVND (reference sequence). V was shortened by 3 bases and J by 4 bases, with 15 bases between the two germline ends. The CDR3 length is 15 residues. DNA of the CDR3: TGTGCCAGTAGTATCTCCGCGGGGATCGCAGAGACCCAGTACTTC. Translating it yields CASSISAGIAETQYF.

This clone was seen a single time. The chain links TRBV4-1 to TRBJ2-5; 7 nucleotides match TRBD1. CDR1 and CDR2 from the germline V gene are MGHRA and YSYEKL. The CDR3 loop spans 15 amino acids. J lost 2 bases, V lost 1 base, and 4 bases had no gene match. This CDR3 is CASSQADRVQETQYF. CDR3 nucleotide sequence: TGCGCCAGCAGCCAAGCTGACAGGGTTCAAGAGACCCAGTACTTC.

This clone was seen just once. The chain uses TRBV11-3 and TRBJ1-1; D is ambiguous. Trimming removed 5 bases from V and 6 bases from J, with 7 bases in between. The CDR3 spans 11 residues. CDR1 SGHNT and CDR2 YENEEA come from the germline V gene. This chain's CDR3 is CASSASSEAFF. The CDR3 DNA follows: TGTGCCAGCAGCGCTTCGTCTGAAGCTTTCTTT.

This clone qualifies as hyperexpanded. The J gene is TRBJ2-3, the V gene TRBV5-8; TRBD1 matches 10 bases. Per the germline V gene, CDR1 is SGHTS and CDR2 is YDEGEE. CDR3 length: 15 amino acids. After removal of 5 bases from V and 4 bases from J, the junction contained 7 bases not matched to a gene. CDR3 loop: CASRETGGPPDTQYF. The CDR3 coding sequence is TGTGCCAGCAGGGAGACAGGGGGCCCGCCAGATACGCAGTATTTT.

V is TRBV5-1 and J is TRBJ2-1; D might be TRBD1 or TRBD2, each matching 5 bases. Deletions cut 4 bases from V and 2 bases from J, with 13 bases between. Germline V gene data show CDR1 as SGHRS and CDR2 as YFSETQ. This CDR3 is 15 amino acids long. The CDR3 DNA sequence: TGCGCCAGCAGCCCCTCCGGGGCCACCTACAATGAGCAGTTCTTC. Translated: CASSPSGATYNEQFF.

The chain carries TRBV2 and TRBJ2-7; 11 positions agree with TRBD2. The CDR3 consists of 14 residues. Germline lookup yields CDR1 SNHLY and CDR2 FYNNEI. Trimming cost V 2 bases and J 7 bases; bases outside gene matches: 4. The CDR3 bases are TGTGCCAGCAGTGAATGGCTAGCGGGAGGAGAGCAGTACTTC. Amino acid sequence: CASSEWLAGGEQYF. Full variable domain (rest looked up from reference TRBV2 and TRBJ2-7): EPEVTQTPSHQVTQMGQEVILRCVPISNHLYFYWYRQILGQKVEFLVSFYNNEISEKSEIFDDQFSVERPDGSNFTLKIRSTKLEDSAMYFCASSEWLAGGEQYFGPGTRLTVT.

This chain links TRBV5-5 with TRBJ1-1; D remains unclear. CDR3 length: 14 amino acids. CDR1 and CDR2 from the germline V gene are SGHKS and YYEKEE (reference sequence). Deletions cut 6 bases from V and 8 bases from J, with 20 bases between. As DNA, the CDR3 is TGTGCCAGCACCCAAGGACCAACAACCTCGGAAGCTTTCTTT. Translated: CASTQGPTTSEAFF.

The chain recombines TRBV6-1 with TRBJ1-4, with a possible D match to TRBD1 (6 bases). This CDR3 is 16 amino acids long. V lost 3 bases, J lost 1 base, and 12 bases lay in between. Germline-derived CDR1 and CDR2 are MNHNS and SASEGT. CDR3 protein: CASSEWGRGTNEKLFF. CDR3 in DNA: TGTGCCAGCAGTGAGTGGGGGCGCGGAACTAATGAAAAACTGTTTTTT.

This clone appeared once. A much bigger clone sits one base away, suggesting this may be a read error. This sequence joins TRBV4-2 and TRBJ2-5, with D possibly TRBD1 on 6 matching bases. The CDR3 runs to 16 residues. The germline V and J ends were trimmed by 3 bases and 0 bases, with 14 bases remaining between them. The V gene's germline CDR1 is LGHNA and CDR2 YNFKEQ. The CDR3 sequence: CASSQVRTAYQETQYF. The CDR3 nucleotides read TGTGCCAGCAGCCAGGTTAGGACAGCGTACCAAGAGACCCAGTACTTC.

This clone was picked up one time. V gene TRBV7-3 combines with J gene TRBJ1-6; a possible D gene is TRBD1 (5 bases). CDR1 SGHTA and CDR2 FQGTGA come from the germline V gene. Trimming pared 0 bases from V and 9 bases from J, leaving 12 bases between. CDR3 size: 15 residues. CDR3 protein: CASSLTSGFGSPLHF. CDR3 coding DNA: TGTGCCAGCAGCTTAACATCAGGGTTCGGTTCACCCCTCCACTTT.

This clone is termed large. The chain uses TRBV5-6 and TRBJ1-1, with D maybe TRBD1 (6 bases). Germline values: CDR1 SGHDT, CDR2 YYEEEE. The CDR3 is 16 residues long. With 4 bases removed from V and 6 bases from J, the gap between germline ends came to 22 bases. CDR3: CASSTYFRVGGPEAFF. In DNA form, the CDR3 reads TGTGCCAGCAGCACCTATTTCAGGGTCGGGGGCCCTGAAGCTTTCTTT.

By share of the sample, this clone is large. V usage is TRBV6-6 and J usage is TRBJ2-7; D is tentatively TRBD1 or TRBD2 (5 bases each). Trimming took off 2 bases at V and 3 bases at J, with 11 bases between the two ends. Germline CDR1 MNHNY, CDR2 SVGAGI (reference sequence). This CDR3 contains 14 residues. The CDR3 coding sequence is TGTGCCAGCAGTTACAAGGGACCGGTCTACGAGCAGTACTTC. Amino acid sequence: CASSYKGPVYEQYF.

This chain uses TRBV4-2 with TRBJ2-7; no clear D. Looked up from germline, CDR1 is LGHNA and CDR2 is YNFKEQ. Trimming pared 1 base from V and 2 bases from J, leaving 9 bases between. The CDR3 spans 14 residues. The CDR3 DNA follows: TGTGCCAGCAGCCAAGGGGGTCAGACCTACGAGCAGTACTTC. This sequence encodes CASSQGGQTYEQYF.

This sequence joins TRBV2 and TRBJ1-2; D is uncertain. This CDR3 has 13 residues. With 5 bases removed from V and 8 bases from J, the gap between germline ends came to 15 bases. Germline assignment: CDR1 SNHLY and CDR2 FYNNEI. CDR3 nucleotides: TGTGCCAGCAGTCTTGCGGAGGTGGGGGGCTACACCTTC. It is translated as CASSLAEVGGYTF.

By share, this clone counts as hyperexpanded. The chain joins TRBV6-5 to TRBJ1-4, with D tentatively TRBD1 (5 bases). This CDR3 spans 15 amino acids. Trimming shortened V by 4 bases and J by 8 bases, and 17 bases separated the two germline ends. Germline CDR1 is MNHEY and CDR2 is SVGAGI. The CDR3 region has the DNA TGTGCCAGCAGTTTGGACCGAGTTGGGGGGGAAAAACTGTTTTTT. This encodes CASSLDRVGGEKLFF.

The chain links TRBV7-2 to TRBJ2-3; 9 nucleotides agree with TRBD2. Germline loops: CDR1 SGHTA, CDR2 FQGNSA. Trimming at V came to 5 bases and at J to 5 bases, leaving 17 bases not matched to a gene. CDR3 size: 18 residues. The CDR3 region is CASSLTTLAGDQRDTQYF. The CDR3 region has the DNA TGTGCCAGCAGCCTTACCACTTTAGCGGGAGATCAAAGAGATACGCAGTATTTT.